These 8 T cell receptor beta chains share one sample of origin, sequenced in a study of type 1 regulatory T cells. These receptors lack a known antigen. TCRdb independently ran MiXCR on the reads; one entry per CDR3 protein. Of about 62,000 distinct CDR3 sequences in the sample, approximately 60% are singletons; the top ten hold 1.5% to 2%. The specimen was cultured non-Tr1 T cells, either the whole culture or a sorted T cell fraction (not recorded which). These TCRs come from a human donor in good health.

The chain carries TRBV28 and TRBJ1-2; unclear D gene. V lost 5 bases, J lost 2 bases, and 15 bases lay in between. The CDR3 sequence is 15 residues long. Looked up from germline, CDR1 is MDHEN and CDR2 is SYDVKM. CDR3 amino acids: CASSLNLGGNYGYTF. The CDR3 DNA reads TGTGCCAGCAGTCTAAACTTGGGAGGGAACTATGGCTACACCTTC.

The chain carries TRBV5-1 and TRBJ2-3; D possibly corresponds to TRBD2 (5 bases). V lost 0 bases and J 4 bases, leaving 9 bases between the germline ends. This CDR3 has 14 amino acids. Germline V gene data show CDR1 as SGHRS and CDR2 as YFSETQ. CDR3 region: CASSLGEPADTQYF. Written as DNA, the CDR3 is TGCGCCAGCAGCTTGGGGGAGCCCGCAGATACGCAGTATTTT.

V usage is TRBV4-1 and J usage is TRBJ2-7, with 8 positions matching TRBD2. This CDR3 spans 17 amino acids. J gave up 3 bases and V 1 base, and 11 bases lay outside the gene matches. The germline V gene has CDR1 MGHRA and CDR2 YSYEKL. As DNA, the CDR3 is TGCGCCAGCAGCCAAGTGTCCCCCGGCGGGACTAGCTACGAGCAGTACTTC. The encoded protein is CASSQVSPGGTSYEQYF.

The chain has TRBV7-2 and TRBJ2-3; 8 nucleotides line up with TRBD2. The junction had 6 bases not matched to a gene; V was cut back by 3 bases and J by 4 bases. Germline assignment: CDR1 SGHTA and CDR2 FQGNSA. The CDR3 runs 15 residues. CDR3 DNA: TGTGCCAGCAGCTTTTCAGCGGGAGTCCCAGATACGCAGTATTTT. Amino acid sequence: CASSFSAGVPDTQYF.

This clonotype was observed a handful of times. The V gene is TRBV12-3 or TRBV12-4, the J gene TRBJ2-7; D is uncertain. V dropped 2 bases and J dropped 5 bases, with 10 bases sitting between them. This CDR3 has 13 residues. The CDR3 region has the DNA TGTGCCAGCAGTTTACCACCCGCCCACGAGCAGTACTTC. This codes for CASSLPPAHEQYF.

A few counts support this clonotype. The chain joins TRBV9 to TRBJ1-6, with 10 bases aligning to TRBD1. The CDR3 totals 14 residues. Unmatched junction bases numbered 2, after V lost 2 bases and J lost 9 bases. The V gene's germline CDR1 is SGDLS and CDR2 YYNGEE. The CDR3 sequence is CASSVDRGFSPLHF. The CDR3 nucleotides are TGTGCCAGCAGCGTGGACAGGGGGTTTTCACCCCTCCACTTT.

The genes are TRBV10-2 and TRBJ2-5; no definite D call. This CDR3 has 13 amino acids. V gave up 7 bases and J gave up 0 bases, with 9 bases separating them. The germline V gene has CDR1 WSHSY and CDR2 SAAADI. CDR3 DNA: TGCGCCAGCAACCCCGGCAACCAAGAGACCCAGTACTTC. This translates into CASNPGNQETQYF.

This clonotype showed up just a few times. The chain employs TRBV6-2 or TRBV6-3 and TRBJ1-1; a weak D match, TRBD1 (5 bases). CDR3 length: 15 residues. Trimming cost V 6 bases and J 1 base, with 15 bases left between them. Germline CDR1 MNHEY, CDR2 SVGEGT. The CDR3 DNA reads TGTGCCAGCAGAGCCCCGGGGAGGGGGAACACTGAAGCTTTCTTT. This codes for CASRAPGRGNTEAFF.